The clone carrying this T cell receptor (beta chain) was observed a few times. Its antigen is unidentified. This sample is drawn from a study of T-cell memory formation after mild COVID-19. General study findings and limits: The study found contracting CD4+ clones mainly in CM and EM and contracting CD8+ clones in EMRA. The second-wave clones peaking on day 37 were not confirmed as SARS-CoV-2-specific. The pre-infection memory compartment contained some responding clones, suggesting cross-reactive memory joined.

It was 5'RACE with constant-segment primers that produced the TCR alpha and TCR beta cDNA libraries, which carried sample barcodes and UMIs. TCRdb reanalysed the 5' RACE reads using MiXCR and keeps one entry per CDR3 protein. The table has fewer than 140,000 distinct CDR3 sequences, around 11% seen once. Trimming removed 3 bases at V and 2 bases at J, with 11 bases between. The CDR3 contains 14 residues. Germline V gene sequence: CDR1 DFQATT, CDR2 SNEGSKA (reference sequence). J is TRBJ2-1 and V is TRBV20-1; D gene ambiguous. The sample taken for sequencing was PBMCs or a T cell subset sorted from them (not recorded which). This TCR was recovered from an adult woman who had mild COVID-19 (a few samples of this study predate the infection). Cell type and time point are not known. CDR3: CSASEAMAYNEQFF. The CDR3 nucleotides are TGCAGTGCTAGTGAGGCGATGGCCTACAATGAGCAGTTCTTC.